One T cell receptor (beta chain) is described in this entry. This CDR3 contains 15 residues. Trimming took 2 bases from V and 3 from J; bases not matched to a gene: 8. Germline V gene sequence: CDR1 SGDLS, CDR2 YYNGEE. This entry comes from a study of cytomegalovirus exposure and HLA in healthy donors. 13 Jbeta primers and 60 Vbeta primers were used for the PCR. Produced via immunoSEQ multiplex PCR; TCRdb's table is partial and in-frame only. Of 90,000 to 120,000 clones detected, roughly 83% appear once; the ten largest clones hold approximately 3.7%. Donors showed nominal health when sampled, although they likely had unrecorded immune exposures.

Sample: PBMCs. This TCR came from a female donor in good health and CMV-seropositive. The genes are TRBV9 and TRBJ2-7, with TRBD2 identical over 7 bases. The CDR3 sequence: CASSVGTNPYYEQYF. Here the CDR3 DNA reads TGTGCCAGCAGCGTCGGGACTAATCCCTACTACGAGCAGTACTTC.